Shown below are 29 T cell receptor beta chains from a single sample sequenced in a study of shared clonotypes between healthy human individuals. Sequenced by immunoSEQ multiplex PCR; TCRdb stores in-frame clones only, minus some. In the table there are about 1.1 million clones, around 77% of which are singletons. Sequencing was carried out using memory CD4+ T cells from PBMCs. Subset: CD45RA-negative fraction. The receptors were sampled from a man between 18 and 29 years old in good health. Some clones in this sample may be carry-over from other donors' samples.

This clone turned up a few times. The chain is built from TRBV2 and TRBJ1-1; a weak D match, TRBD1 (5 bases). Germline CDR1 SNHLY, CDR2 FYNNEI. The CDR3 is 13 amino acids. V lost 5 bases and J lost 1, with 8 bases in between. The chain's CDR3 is CASSKDKNTEAFF. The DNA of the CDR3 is TGTGCCAGCAGTAAGGACAAGAACACTGAAGCTTTCTTT.

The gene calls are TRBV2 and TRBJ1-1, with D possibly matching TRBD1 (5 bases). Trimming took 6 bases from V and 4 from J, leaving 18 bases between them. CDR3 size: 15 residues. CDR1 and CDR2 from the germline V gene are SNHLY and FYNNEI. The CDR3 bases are TGTGCCAGCAGCCCTCGTCGTGGGGGAGCCACTGAAGCTTTCTTT. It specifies CASSPRRGGATEAFF.

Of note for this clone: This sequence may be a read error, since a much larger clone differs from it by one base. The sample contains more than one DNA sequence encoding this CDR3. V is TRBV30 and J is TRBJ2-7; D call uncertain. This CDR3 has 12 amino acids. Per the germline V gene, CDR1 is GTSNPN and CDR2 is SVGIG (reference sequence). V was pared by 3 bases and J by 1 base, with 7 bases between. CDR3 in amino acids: CAWSISSYEQYF. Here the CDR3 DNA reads TGTGCCTGGAGCATCTCATCCTACGAGCAGTACTTC.

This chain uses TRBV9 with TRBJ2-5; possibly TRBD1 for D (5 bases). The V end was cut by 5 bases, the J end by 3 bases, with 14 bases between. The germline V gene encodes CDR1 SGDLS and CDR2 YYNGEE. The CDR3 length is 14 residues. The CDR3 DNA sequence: TGTGCCAGCAGTAACGACGACAGAGAAGAGACCCAGTACTTC. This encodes CASSNDDREETQYF.

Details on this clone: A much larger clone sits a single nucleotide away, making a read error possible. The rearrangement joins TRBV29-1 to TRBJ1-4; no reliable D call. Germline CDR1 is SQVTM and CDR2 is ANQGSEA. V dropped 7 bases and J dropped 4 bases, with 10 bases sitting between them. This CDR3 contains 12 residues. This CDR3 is CSADPGNEKLFF. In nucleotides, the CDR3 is TGCAGCGCTGACCCCGGTAATGAAAAACTGTTTTTT.

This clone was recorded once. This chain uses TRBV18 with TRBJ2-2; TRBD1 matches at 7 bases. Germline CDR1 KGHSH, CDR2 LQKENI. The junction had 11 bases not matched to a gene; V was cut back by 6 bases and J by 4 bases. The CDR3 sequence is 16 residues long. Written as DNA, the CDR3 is TGTGCCAGCTCCCCTCCGGGACAGAGGGCCACCGGGGAGCTGTTTTTT. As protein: CASSPPGQRATGELFF.

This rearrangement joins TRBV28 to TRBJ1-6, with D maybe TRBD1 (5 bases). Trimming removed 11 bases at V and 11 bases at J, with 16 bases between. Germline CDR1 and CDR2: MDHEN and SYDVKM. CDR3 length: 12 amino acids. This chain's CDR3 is CAPADGGTPLHF. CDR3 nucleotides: TGTGCCCCCGCCGACGGGGGTACACCCCTCCACTTT.

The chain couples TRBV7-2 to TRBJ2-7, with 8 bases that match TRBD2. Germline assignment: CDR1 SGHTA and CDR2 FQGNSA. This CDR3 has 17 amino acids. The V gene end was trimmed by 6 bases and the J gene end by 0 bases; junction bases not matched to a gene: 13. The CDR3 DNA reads TGTGCCAGCAGACCCTTTAGCGGGGACCCGAGCTCCTACGAGCAGTACTTC. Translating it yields CASRPFSGDPSSYEQYF.

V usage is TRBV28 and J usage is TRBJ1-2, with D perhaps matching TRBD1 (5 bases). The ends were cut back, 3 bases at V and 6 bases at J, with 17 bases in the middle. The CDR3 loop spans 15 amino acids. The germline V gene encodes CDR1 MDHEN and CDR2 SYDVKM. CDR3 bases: TGTGCCAGCAGTTTTCTGCGGCAGGGCGCGAATGGCTACACCTTC. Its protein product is CASSFLRQGANGYTF.

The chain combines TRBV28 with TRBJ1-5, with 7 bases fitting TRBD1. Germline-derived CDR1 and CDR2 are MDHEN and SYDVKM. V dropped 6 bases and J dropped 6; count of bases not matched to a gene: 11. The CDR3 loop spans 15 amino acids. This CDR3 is CASRTQGRAGQPQHF. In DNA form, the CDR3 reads TGTGCCAGCAGAACACAGGGGAGGGCGGGTCAGCCCCAGCATTTT.

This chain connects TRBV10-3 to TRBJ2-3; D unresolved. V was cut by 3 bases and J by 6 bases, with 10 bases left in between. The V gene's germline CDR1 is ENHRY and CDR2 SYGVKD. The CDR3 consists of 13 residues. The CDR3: CAISEGPPDTQYF. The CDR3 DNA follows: TGTGCCATCAGTGAAGGGCCCCCGGATACGCAGTATTTT.

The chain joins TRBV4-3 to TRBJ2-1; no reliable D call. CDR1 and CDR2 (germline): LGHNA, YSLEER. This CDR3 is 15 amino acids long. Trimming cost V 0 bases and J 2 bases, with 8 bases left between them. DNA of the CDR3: TGCGCCAGCAGCCAAGAGGACGGGCCCTACAATGAGCAGTTCTTC. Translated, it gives CASSQEDGPYNEQFF.

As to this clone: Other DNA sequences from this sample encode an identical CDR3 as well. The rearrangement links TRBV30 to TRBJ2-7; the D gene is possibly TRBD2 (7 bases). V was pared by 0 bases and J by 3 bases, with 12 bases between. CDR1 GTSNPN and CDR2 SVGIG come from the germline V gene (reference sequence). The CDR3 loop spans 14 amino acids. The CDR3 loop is CAWSVQGGSYEQYF. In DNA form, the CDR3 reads TGTGCCTGGAGTGTACAGGGAGGGAGCTACGAGCAGTACTTC.

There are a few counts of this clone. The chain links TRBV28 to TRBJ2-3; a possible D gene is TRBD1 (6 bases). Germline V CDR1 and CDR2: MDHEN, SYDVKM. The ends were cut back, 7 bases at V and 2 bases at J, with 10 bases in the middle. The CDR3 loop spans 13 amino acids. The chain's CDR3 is CASTGDVTDTQYF. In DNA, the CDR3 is TGTGCCAGCACAGGGGATGTCACAGATACGCAGTATTTT.

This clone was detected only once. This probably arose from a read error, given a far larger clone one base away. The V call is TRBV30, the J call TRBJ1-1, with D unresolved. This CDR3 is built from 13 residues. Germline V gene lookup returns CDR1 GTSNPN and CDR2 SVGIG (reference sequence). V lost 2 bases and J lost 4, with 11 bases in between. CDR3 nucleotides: TGTGCCTGGAGTAGACAAGTGAGCACTGAAGCTTTCTTT. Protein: CAWSRQVSTEAFF.

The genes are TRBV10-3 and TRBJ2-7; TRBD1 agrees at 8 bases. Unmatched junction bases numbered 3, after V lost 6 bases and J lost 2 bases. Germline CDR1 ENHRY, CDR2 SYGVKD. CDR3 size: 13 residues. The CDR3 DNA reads TGTGCCATCAGGACAGGGGCCACCTACGAGCAGTACTTC. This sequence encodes CAIRTGATYEQYF.

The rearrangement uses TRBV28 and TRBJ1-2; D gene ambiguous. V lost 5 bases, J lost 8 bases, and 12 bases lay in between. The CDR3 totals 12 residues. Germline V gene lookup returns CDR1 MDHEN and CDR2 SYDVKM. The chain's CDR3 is CASSDTVQGYTF. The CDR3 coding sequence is TGTGCCAGCAGTGACACGGTACAGGGCTACACCTTC.

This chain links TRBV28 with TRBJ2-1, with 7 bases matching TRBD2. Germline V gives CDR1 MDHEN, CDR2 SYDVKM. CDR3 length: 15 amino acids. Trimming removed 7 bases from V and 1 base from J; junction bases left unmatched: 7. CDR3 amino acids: CASKGLSISYNEQFF. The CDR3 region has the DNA TGTGCCAGCAAGGGACTATCTATTTCCTACAATGAGCAGTTCTTC.

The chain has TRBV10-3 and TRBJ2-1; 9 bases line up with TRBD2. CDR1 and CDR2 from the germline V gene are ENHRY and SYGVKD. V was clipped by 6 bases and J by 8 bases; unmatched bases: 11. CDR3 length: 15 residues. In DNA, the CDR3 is TGTGCCATCAGGAGTCGTGCGGGAGGGAAGGATGAGCAGTTCTTC. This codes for CAIRSRAGGKDEQFF.

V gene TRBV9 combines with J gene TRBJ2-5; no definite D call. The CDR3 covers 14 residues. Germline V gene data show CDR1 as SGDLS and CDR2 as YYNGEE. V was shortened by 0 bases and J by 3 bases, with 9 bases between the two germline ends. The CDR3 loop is CASSVGFREETQYF. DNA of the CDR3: TGTGCCAGCAGCGTAGGGTTCAGAGAAGAGACCCAGTACTTC.

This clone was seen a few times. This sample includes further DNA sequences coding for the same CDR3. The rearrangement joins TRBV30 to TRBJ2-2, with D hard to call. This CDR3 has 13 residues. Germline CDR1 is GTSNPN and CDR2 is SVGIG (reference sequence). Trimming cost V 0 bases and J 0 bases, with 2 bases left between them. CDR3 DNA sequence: TGTGCCTGGAGTGTAGCGAACACCGGGGAGCTGTTTTTT. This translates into CAWSVANTGELFF.

The CDR3 loop reads CAWSGPGASYEQYF. DNA of the CDR3: TGTGCCTGGAGTGGGCCCGGTGCCTCCTACGAGCAGTACTTC. This chain connects TRBV30 to TRBJ2-7; D not certain. CDR1 GTSNPN and CDR2 SVGIG come from the germline V gene (reference sequence). The CDR3 is made up of 14 amino acids. Trimming took 1 base from V and 0 from J, leaving 10 bases between them.

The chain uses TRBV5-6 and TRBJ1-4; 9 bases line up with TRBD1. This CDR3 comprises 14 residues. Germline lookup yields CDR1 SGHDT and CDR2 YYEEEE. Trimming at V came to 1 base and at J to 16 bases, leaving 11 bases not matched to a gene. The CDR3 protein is CASSLSQGAGGEFF. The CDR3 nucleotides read TGTGCCAGCAGCTTGTCACAGGGGGCGGGCGGCGAGTTTTTT.

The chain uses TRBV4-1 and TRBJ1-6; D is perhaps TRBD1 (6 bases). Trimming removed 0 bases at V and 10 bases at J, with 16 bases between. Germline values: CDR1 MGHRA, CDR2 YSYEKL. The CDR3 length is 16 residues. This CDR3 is CASSQEPGGVWSPLHF. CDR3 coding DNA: TGCGCCAGCAGCCAAGAACCCGGGGGCGTATGGTCACCCCTCCACTTT.

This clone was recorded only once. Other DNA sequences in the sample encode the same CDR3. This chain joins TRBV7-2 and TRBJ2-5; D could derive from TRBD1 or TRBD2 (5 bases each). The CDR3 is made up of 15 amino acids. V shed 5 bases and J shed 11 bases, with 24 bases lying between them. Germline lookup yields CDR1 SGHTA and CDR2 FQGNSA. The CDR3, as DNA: TGTGCCAGCAGCAAAGAGATCTGGGGGAGCGTGACTCAGTACTTC. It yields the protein CASSKEIWGSVTQYF.

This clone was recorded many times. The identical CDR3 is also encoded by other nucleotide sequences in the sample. CDR3 amino acids: CASRGQGRNTGELFF. In DNA, the CDR3 is TGTGCCAGCAGAGGACAGGGGCGGAACACCGGGGAGCTGTTTTTT. V gene TRBV2 combines with J gene TRBJ2-2; the match to TRBD1 covers 9 bases. The CDR3 length is 15 residues. V dropped 6 bases and J dropped 1; count of bases not matched to a gene: 3. Germline CDR1 reads SNHLY; CDR2 reads FYNNEI.

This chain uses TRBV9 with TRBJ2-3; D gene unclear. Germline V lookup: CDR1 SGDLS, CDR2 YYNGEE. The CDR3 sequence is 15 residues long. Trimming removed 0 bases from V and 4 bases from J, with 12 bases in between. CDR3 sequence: CASSVGVAGPDTQYF. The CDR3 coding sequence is TGTGCCAGCAGCGTAGGGGTAGCAGGCCCAGATACGCAGTATTTT.

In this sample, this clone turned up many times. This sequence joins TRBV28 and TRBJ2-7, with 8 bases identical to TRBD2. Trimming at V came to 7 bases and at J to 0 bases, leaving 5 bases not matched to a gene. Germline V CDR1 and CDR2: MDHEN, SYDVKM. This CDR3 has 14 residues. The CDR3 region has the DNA TGTGCCAGCACCCGGGGGGGCCTCTCCTACGAGCAGTACTTC. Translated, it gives CASTRGGLSYEQYF. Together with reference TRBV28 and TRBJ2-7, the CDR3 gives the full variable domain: DVKVTQSSRYLVKRTGEKVFLECVQDMDHENMFWYRQDPGLGLRLIYFSYDVKMKEKGDIPEGYSVSREKKERFSLILESASTNQTSMYLCASTRGGLSYEQYFGPGTRLTVT.

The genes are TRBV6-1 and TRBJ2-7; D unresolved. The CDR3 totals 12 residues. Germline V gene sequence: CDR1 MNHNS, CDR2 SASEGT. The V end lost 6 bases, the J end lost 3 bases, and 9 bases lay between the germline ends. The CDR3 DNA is TGTGCCAGCAGGCCTGGCCTCTACGAGCAGTACTTC. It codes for CASRPGLYEQYF.